One T cell receptor beta chain is described in this entry. Its antigen remains unidentified. This record belongs to a study of T cells expressing NK-cell markers. About the research overall: From sorted CD3+CD56+NKG2C+, CD3+CD56+NKG2C- and CD3+CD56-NKG2C+ T cells came the TCR beta repertoires. Seven donors tested HCMV-seropositive and one tested seronegative among the eight sequenced.

The length of the CDR3 is 15 residues. CDR1 is MNHEY, CDR2 SMNVEV, per germline (reference sequence). From its re-call of the 5' RACE reads, TCRdb lists each CDR3 protein once, without DNA. Recorded for this sample: about 260,000 distinct CDR3 sequences. Study observations and caveats: In 5 or 6 donors, dominant NKG2C+ clonotypes were roughly 1.0-7.0% of CD8+ T cells.

The sequence was obtained from a woman aged 18 to 75 in good health. The sequenced material came from blood T cells: a sorted CD56 or NKG2C T cell subset, CD4+ or CD8+ T cells, or bulk PBMC T cells (not recorded which). The genes are TRBV27 and TRBJ2-7; TCRdb outputs TRBD2, but without DNA this stays unchecked. CDR3: CASSLSGREDVEQYF.